A selection of T cell receptor gamma chains follows, all from one sample in a study of Vδ1+ human thymocytes. TCRdb re-called the multiplex PCR reads through CATT. Among about 27,000 gamma-chain clones listed, about 18% were seen once. Sequenced input: Vdelta1+ gamma-delta thymocytes from the thymus. The receptor set was obtained from a boy less than two years old who had congenital heart surgery. Each CDR3 is given with its conserved first and last residue. Clone sizes are given selectively: once, few, many, or a class where the clone is expanded.

J,size,V,DNA,CDR3
TRGJP2,.,TRGV4,TGTGCCACCTGGGGCAATAGTAGTGATTGGATCAAGACGTTT,CATWGNSSDWIKTF
TRGJ1/TRGJ2,.,TRGV5,TGTGCCACCTGGGACGCCGATTATTATAAGAAACTCTTT,CATWDADYYKKLF
TRGJ1/TRGJ2,.,TRGV4,TGTGCCACCTGGGATGGATCAAATTATTATAAGAAACTCTTT,CATWDGSNYYKKLF
TRGJ1/TRGJ2,.,TRGV9,TGTGCCTTGTGGGAGGTCTGGACACGTAAACTCTTT,CALWEVWTRKLF
TRGJ1/TRGJ2,.,TRGV4,TGTGCCACCTGGTTCCCTCCCGGGAAACTCTTT,CATWFPPGKLF
TRGJ1/TRGJ2,few,TRGV3,TGTGCCACCTGGGACAAGTTTTATAAGAAACTCTTT,CATWDKFYKKLF
TRGJP,few,TRGV9,TGTGCCTTGTGGGAGGTGCGGTTCGGCAAAAAAATCAAGGTATTT,CALWEVRFGKKIKVF
TRGJ1/TRGJ2,few,TRGV9,TGTGCCTTGTGGGACGTGGGGGATTATAAGAAACTCTTT,CALWDVGDYKKLF
TRGJ1/TRGJ2,.,TRGV2,TGTGCCACCTGGGACAGGCCTGAAGGGAAGAAACTCTTT,CATWDRPEGKKLF
TRGJ1/TRGJ2,medium-sized,TRGV9,TGTGCCTTGTGGGAGGTGCACAGCTATAAGAAACTCTTT,CALWEVHSYKKLF
TRGJ1/TRGJ2,.,TRGV5,TGTGCCACCTGGGACAGCGGGGGTTATTATAAGAAACTCTTT,CATWDSGGYYKKLF
TRGJ1/TRGJ2,few,TRGV5,TGTGCCACCTGGGACGGGCGCAAGAATAAGAAACTCTTT,CATWDGRKNKKLF
TRGJ1/TRGJ2,few,TRGV9,TGTGCCTTGTGGGAGGTGCAGTCCGGGTATAAGAAACTCTTT,CALWEVQSGYKKLF
TRGJ1/TRGJ2,.,TRGV5,TGTGCCACCTGGGATAGCGAGCGGGGGAAACTCTTT,CATWDSERGKLF
TRGJ1/TRGJ2,few,TRGV9,TGTGCCTTGTGGGAGGTGCTTCCGAATTATTATAAGAAACTCTTT,CALWEVLPNYYKKLF
TRGJP2,.,TRGV5,TGTGCCACCTGGGACAGGTCGAAATATAGTAGTGATTGGATCAAGACGTTT,CATWDRSKYSSDWIKTF
TRGJ1/TRGJ2,few,TRGV9,TGTGCCTTGTGGGAGCCAATGAATTATTATAAGAAACTCTTT,CALWEPMNYYKKLF
TRGJ1/TRGJ2,.,TRGV3,TGTGCCACCTGGGACAGGCCATTAGGATATTATAAGAAACTCTTT,CATWDRPLGYYKKLF
TRGJ1/TRGJ2,.,TRGV3,TGTGCCACCTGGGACAGGCCCCCTGATCATTATTATAAGAAACTCTTT,CATWDRPPDHYYKKLF
TRGJ1/TRGJ2,few,TRGV9,TGTGCCTTGCGGGCCGATTATAAGAAACTCTTT,CALRADYKKLF
TRGJ1/TRGJ2,.,TRGV3,TGTGCCACCTGGGACAGGCTTATAGGGAATTATTATAAGAAACTCTTT,CATWDRLIGNYYKKLF
TRGJP1,few,TRGV9,TGTGCCTTGTGGGATCACTGGGTTGGTTGGTTCAAGATATTT,CALWDHWVGWFKIF
TRGJP2,.,TRGV5,TGTGCCACCTGGGAAGGGGGTAGTGATTGGATCAAGACGTTT,CATWEGGSDWIKTF
TRGJ1/TRGJ2,few,TRGV4,TGTGCCACCTGGGATCAGGTTCCCTATAAGAAACTCTTT,CATWDQVPYKKLF
TRGJ1/TRGJ2,few,TRGV3,TGTGCCACCTGGGACAGACTCCAGAATTATTATAAGAAACTCTTT,CATWDRLQNYYKKLF
TRGJ1/TRGJ2,.,TRGV5,TGTGCCACCTGGGACAGTGGTTATAAGAAACTCTTT,CATWDSGYKKLF
TRGJ1/TRGJ2,medium-sized,TRGV9,TGTGCCTTGTGGGAGGTGGGATATTATAAGAAACTCTTT,CALWEVGYYKKLF
TRGJ1/TRGJ2,.,TRGV8,TGTGCCACCTGGGCCCAGTTAGCCCTGTATAAGAAACTCTTT,CATWAQLALYKKLF
TRGJ1/TRGJ2,few,TRGV9,TGTGCCTTGTGGGAGCCCCATTCGAATTATTATAAGAAACTCTTT,CALWEPHSNYYKKLF
TRGJ1/TRGJ2,.,TRGV8,TGTGCCACCTGGGCCTTTTCGAATTATTATAAGAAACTCTTT,CATWAFSNYYKKLF
TRGJ1/TRGJ2,.,TRGV8,TGTGCCACCTGGGATGAGGTCCGTCCATATCAGAAACTCTTT,CATWDEVRPYQKLF